Following are 15 T cell receptor beta chains from one sample sequenced in a study of T cell responses to AZD1222 COVID-19 vaccine. Sequenced by immunoSEQ multiplex PCR; TCRdb stores in-frame clones only, minus some. Of 130,000 or so clones listed, around 85% are singletons. This specimen was peripheral blood, taken on day 0 of AZD1222 vaccination. The receptors derive from an adult in good health.

V usage is TRBV28 and J usage is TRBJ2-3, with D unclear. Germline V CDR1 and CDR2: MDHEN, SYDVKM. This CDR3 has 15 residues. The V gene lost 6 bases and the J gene lost 1 base, with 14 bases spanning the gap. CDR3 nucleotides: TGTGCCAGCAGAACCAGTCGGGTGGGCACAGATACGCAGTATTTT. Translated, it gives CASRTSRVGTDTQYF.

The chain links TRBV5-1 to TRBJ1-1; weak D call: TRBD1 (6 bases). The CDR3 length is 14 residues. Trimming took off 4 bases at V and 3 bases at J, with 13 bases between the two ends. Germline CDR1 is SGHRS and CDR2 is YFSETQ. The CDR3 DNA reads as TGCGCCAGCAGCCGGGGGGACAAATACACTGAAGCTTTCTTT. Its translation is CASSRGDKYTEAFF.

V and J are TRBV6-5 and TRBJ2-2, with D possibly TRBD1 on 6 matching bases. Germline CDR1 reads MNHEY; CDR2 reads SVGAGI. Trimming took off 2 bases at V and 0 bases at J, with 10 bases between the two ends. The length of the CDR3 is 16 residues. The CDR3 region has the DNA TGTGCCAGCAGTTACCCAGGGGTATCGAACACCGGGGAGCTGTTTTTT. It translates to CASSYPGVSNTGELFF.

The rearrangement links TRBV28 to TRBJ1-6, with 7 bases lining up with TRBD1. The germline V gene encodes CDR1 MDHEN and CDR2 SYDVKM. The CDR3 has 15 amino acids. Trimming cost V 10 bases and J 8 bases; bases outside gene matches: 14. CDR3 sequence: CATGGPRQGYSPLHF. Written as DNA, the CDR3 is TGTGCCACAGGAGGCCCCCGACAGGGTTATTCACCCCTCCACTTT. The entire variable domain, with the rest obtained from reference TRBV28 and TRBJ1-6, is as follows: DVKVTQSSRYLVKRTGEKVFLECVQDMDHENMFWYRQDPGLGLRLIYFSYDVKMKEKGDIPEGYSVSREKKERFSLILESASTNQTSMYLCATGGPRQGYSPLHFGNGTRLTVT.

The chain employs TRBV5-6 and TRBJ1-5; no clear D. Germline CDR1 reads SGHDT; CDR2 reads YYEEEE. This CDR3 is built from 14 residues. The V end lost 3 bases, the J end lost 6 bases, and 13 bases lay between the germline ends. CDR3: CASSSYDQSQPQHF. In DNA form, the CDR3 reads TGTGCCAGCAGCTCATACGATCAAAGTCAGCCCCAGCATTTT.

The chain links TRBV7-2 to TRBJ2-3; no clear D gene. Germline V gene data show CDR1 as SGHTA and CDR2 as FQGNSA. The length of the CDR3 is 12 residues. V was trimmed by 3 bases and J by 6 bases, leaving 7 bases between them. CDR3 region: CASSFLYDTQYF. CDR3 DNA: TGTGCCAGCAGCTTTCTGTATGATACGCAGTATTTT.

The V and J genes are TRBV10-3 and TRBJ1-2, with D possibly matching TRBD1 (5 bases). Germline loops: CDR1 ENHRY, CDR2 SYGVKD. V lost 6 bases, J lost 4 bases, and 15 bases lay in between. The CDR3 runs to 14 residues. The CDR3 reads CAISRVFRVYGYTF. CDR3 DNA sequence: TGTGCCATCAGCAGGGTTTTTAGGGTCTATGGCTACACCTTC.

The chain employs TRBV7-3 and TRBJ1-1; unclear D gene. The CDR3 is 15 amino acids. The V and J ends lost 5 bases and 3 bases respectively, with 16 bases between them. Per the germline V gene, CDR1 is SGHTA and CDR2 is FQGTGA. The CDR3, as DNA: TGTGCCAGCAGCCAAGGTTCCCCGGCTTACACTGAAGCTTTCTTT. Amino acid sequence: CASSQGSPAYTEAFF.

The chain recombines TRBV12-3 or TRBV12-4 with TRBJ1-1, with no clear D. V lost 6 bases and J lost 3, with 11 bases in between. This CDR3 has 13 residues. This chain's CDR3 is CASSRLRDTEAFF. CDR3 coding DNA: TGTGCCAGCAGCAGGCTTCGGGACACTGAAGCTTTCTTT.

This clone was found a few times. This chain connects TRBV7-7 to TRBJ2-5; D may match TRBD1 or TRBD2 (5 bases each). Germline lookup yields CDR1 SSHAT and CDR2 FNYEAQ (reference sequence). The CDR3 is made up of 13 amino acids. CDR3 DNA sequence: TGTGCTAGCGCAGGGACGCACAAAGAGACCCAGTACTTC. This translates into CASAGTHKETQYF.

The chain is built from TRBV5-4 and TRBJ1-2; 10 positions agree with TRBD1. The length of the CDR3 is 14 residues. V lost 3 bases and J lost 4; bases outside the gene matches: 3. Germline CDR1 is SGHNT and CDR2 is YYREEE (reference sequence). In nucleotides, the CDR3 is TGTGCCAGCAGCTGGGACAGGGGTATCTATGGCTACACCTTC. Its translation is CASSWDRGIYGYTF.

The V call is TRBV15, the J call TRBJ1-5, with D maybe TRBD1 (6 bases). CDR1 LNHNV and CDR2 YYDKDF come from the germline V gene (reference sequence). CDR3 length equals 18 residues. V was trimmed by 2 bases and J by 0 bases, leaving 17 bases between them. CDR3 loop: CATSRLGGITYSNQPQHF. DNA of the CDR3: TGTGCCACCAGCAGATTGGGGGGCATAACTTATAGCAATCAGCCCCAGCATTTT. Full variable domain (outside the CDR3, taken from reference TRBV15 and TRBJ1-5): DAMVIQNPRYQVTQFGKPVTLSCSQTLNHNVMYWYQQKSSQAPKLLFHYYDKDFNNEADTPDNFQSRRPNTSFCFLDIRSPGLGDTAMYLCATSRLGGITYSNQPQHFGDGTRLSIL.

The chain has TRBV19 and TRBJ1-1; 8 nucleotides align to TRBD1. J lost 5 bases, V lost 6 bases, and 8 bases had no gene match. CDR1 LNHDA and CDR2 SQIVND come from the germline V gene (reference sequence). This CDR3 has 14 amino acids. DNA for the CDR3: TGTGCCAGTAGGACAGGGGAGAGGGGGACTGAAGCTTTCTTT. Translation: CASRTGERGTEAFF.

This chain connects TRBV29-1 to TRBJ2-3, with D uncertain. The CDR3 extends over 13 amino acids. The V end lost 3 bases, the J end lost 2 bases, and 9 bases lay between the germline ends. The germline V gene encodes CDR1 SQVTM and CDR2 ANQGSEA. The chain's CDR3 is CSVDKQNTDTQYF. In nucleotides, the CDR3 is TGCAGCGTTGATAAACAGAACACAGATACGCAGTATTTT.

This rearrangement joins TRBV27 to TRBJ2-7, with D perhaps matching TRBD1 or TRBD2 (6 bases each). The CDR3 runs to 14 residues. V lost 3 bases to trimming and J lost 4 bases, with 13 bases between them. CDR1 is MNHEY and CDR2 is SMNVEV in the germline V gene (reference sequence). CDR3 in DNA: TGTGCCAGCAGTTTTTCGGGGGCTCCGTACGAGCAGTACTTC. It encodes CASSFSGAPYEQYF.